Following are 26 T cell receptor beta chains from one sample sequenced in a study of OX40 agonist ivuxolimab in advanced cancers. Some clones are missing from TCRdb's copy, which holds only in-frame ones; the method was immunoSEQ multiplex PCR. The sample has under 95,000 clones; approximately 86% are singletons. Sample: CD4+ or CD8+ T cells sorted from blood, taken in a trial of the OX40 agonist ivuxolimab. These receptor sequences come from an adult with an advanced solid tumor such as melanoma, head and neck, liver or kidney cancer.

This rearrangement joins TRBV7-9 to TRBJ2-5; 9 nucleotides line up with TRBD2. Germline CDR1 reads SEHNR; CDR2 reads FQNEAQ (reference sequence). This CDR3 is built from 15 residues. J gave up 2 bases and V 4 bases, and 5 bases lay outside the gene matches. The CDR3 sequence: CASSSRRGGQETQYF. For the CDR3, the DNA is TGTGCCAGCAGCTCCAGGCGGGGGGGACAAGAGACCCAGTACTTC.

The chain links TRBV10-3 to TRBJ1-3, with 7 bases aligning to TRBD1. CDR3 length: 16 residues. Trimming removed 4 bases from V and 4 bases from J; junction bases left unmatched: 10. The germline V gene encodes CDR1 ENHRY and CDR2 SYGVKD. CDR3 residues: CAISVGQGGIGNTIYF. The CDR3 DNA is TGTGCCATCAGTGTCGGGCAGGGGGGTATCGGAAACACCATATATTTT.

The CDR3 coding sequence is TGCGCCAGCAGCCCGGGGTGGGACCGCAATCAGCCCCAGCATTTT. It translates to CASSPGWDRNQPQHF. The chain carries TRBV5-1 and TRBJ1-5; possibly TRBD1 for D (5 bases). Germline lookup yields CDR1 SGHRS and CDR2 YFSETQ. Trimming stripped 4 bases from V and 2 bases from J, with 13 bases between. CDR3 length: 15 residues. The whole variable domain, remainder taken from reference TRBV5-1 and TRBJ1-5, is KAGVTQTPRYLIKTRGQQVTLSCSPISGHRSVSWYQQTPGQGLQFLFEYFSETQRNKGNFPGRFSGRQFSNSRSEMNVSTLELGDSALYLCASSPGWDRNQPQHFGDGTRLSIL.

J is TRBJ1-3 and V is TRBV19; tentatively, D is TRBD1 (6 bases). The germline V and J ends were trimmed by 7 bases and 0 bases, with 13 bases remaining between them. CDR1 is LNHDA and CDR2 is SQIVND in the germline V gene (reference sequence). The CDR3 runs 15 residues. The CDR3 region has the DNA TGTGCCAGTAACCCAGGACAGACCTCTGGAAACACCATATATTTT. Translation gives CASNPGQTSGNTIYF.

The rearrangement joins TRBV21-1 to TRBJ2-7; the table gives TRBD2 as D, unverified against the DNA. TRBV21-1 is a pseudogene segment. The CDR3 runs 17 residues. CDR3 residues: CAIPTGTSASALYEQYF. Here the CDR3 DNA reads TGTGCCATCCCGACGGGGACTAGCGCTTCGGCGCTCTACGAGCAGTACTTC.

The chain has TRBV2 and TRBJ1-5; 7 nucleotides agree with TRBD1. CDR1 and CDR2 (germline): SNHLY, FYNNEI. The CDR3 is 13 residues long. Germline trimming cut 3 bases from V and 5 bases from J; bases unmatched to any gene: 1. CDR3 sequence reads: CASSDDRDQPQHF. CDR3 DNA sequence: TGTGCCAGCAGTGATGACAGGGATCAGCCCCAGCATTTT.

This clone was observed a few times. The rearrangement uses TRBV5-1 and TRBJ1-3; D uncertain. Trimming cost V 4 bases and J 4 bases, with 15 bases left between them. The CDR3 has 15 amino acids. In germline, CDR1 is SGHRS, CDR2 YFSETQ. The CDR3 nucleotides are TGCGCCAGCAGCCCTGGCCCGGGAAAAGGAAACACCATATATTTT. Its translation: CASSPGPGKGNTIYF.

The chain combines TRBV2 with TRBJ1-5; D is perhaps TRBD1 (5 bases). Trimming cost V 1 base and J 3 bases, with 7 bases left between them. CDR1 is SNHLY, CDR2 FYNNEI, per germline. This CDR3 spans 14 amino acids. CDR3 DNA: TGTGCCAGCAGTGAAGTGGGGGTCAATCAGCCCCAGCATTTT. Protein sequence: CASSEVGVNQPQHF.

The genes are TRBV6-1 and TRBJ1-4, with D possibly matching TRBD1 (6 bases). The CDR3 runs 14 residues. Per the germline V gene, CDR1 is MNHNS and CDR2 is SASEGT. The V end lost 6 bases, the J end lost 7 bases, and 15 bases lay between the germline ends. The CDR3 region is CASRGGEGFEKLFF. Written as DNA, the CDR3 is TGTGCCAGCAGAGGGGGAGAGGGCTTTGAAAAACTGTTTTTT.

J is TRBJ1-5 and V is TRBV6-5, with D unclear. From germline, CDR1 is MNHEY and CDR2 SVGAGI. Trimming left V 9 bases short and J 7 bases short, with 7 bases between. This CDR3 is built from 10 residues. The CDR3 region has the DNA TGTGCCAGTAACACCCAGCCCCAGCATTTT. As protein: CASNTQPQHF.

The gene calls are TRBV19 and TRBJ2-3; the match to TRBD2 covers 12 bases. CDR3 length: 16 residues. Germline V gene data show CDR1 as LNHDA and CDR2 as SQIVND (reference sequence). The ends lost 4 bases at V and 6 bases at J; junction bases unmatched: 8. The CDR3 reads CASSTWTSGDSDTQYF. CDR3 DNA sequence: TGTGCCAGTAGTACTTGGACTAGCGGGGATTCGGATACGCAGTATTTT.

V usage is TRBV5-6 and J usage is TRBJ1-2; TRBD1 might be the D (5 bases). The CDR3 sequence is 15 residues long. Germline-derived CDR1 and CDR2 are SGHDT and YYEEEE. V gave up 3 bases and J gave up 2 bases, with 14 bases separating them. The CDR3 DNA reads TGTGCCAGCAGCTGGAATCCCCGGGACAACTATGGCTACACCTTC. Translating gives CASSWNPRDNYGYTF.

The gene calls are TRBV5-1 and TRBJ2-3; no definite D call. Trimming pared 2 bases from V and 6 bases from J, leaving 7 bases between. CDR1 is SGHRS, CDR2 YFSETQ, per germline. CDR3 length: 12 amino acids. The CDR3 spells CASSLNSDTQYF. In DNA, the CDR3 is TGCGCCAGCAGCTTAAATTCTGATACGCAGTATTTT.

This chain connects TRBV4-1 to TRBJ2-7; no reliable D call. CDR1 and CDR2 from the germline V gene are MGHRA and YSYEKL. V lost 0 bases, J lost 4 bases, and 4 bases lay in between. The CDR3 runs to 12 residues. CDR3 in DNA: TGCGCCAGCAGCCAAGAAGGGTACGAGCAGTACTTC. It codes for CASSQEGYEQYF.

Here the CDR3 reads CASSYTGTYGETQYF. CDR3 nucleotide sequence: TGTGCCAGCAGCTACACCGGGACCTACGGGGAGACCCAGTACTTC. The chain recombines TRBV7-3 with TRBJ2-5; D is possibly TRBD1 or TRBD2 (5 bases each). Germline assignment: CDR1 SGHTA and CDR2 FQGTGA. V was clipped by 4 bases and J by 5 bases, with 17 bases between them. There are 15 residues in the CDR3.

This clone turned up a few times. V usage is TRBV7-2 and J usage is TRBJ1-1; D is perhaps TRBD1 (5 bases). The germline gives CDR1 SGHTA, CDR2 FQGNSA. The ends were cut back, 1 base at V and 6 bases at J, with 9 bases in the middle. This CDR3 is built from 13 residues. The CDR3 protein is CASSLDTGAEAFF. The CDR3 bases are TGTGCCAGCAGCTTAGACACAGGAGCTGAAGCTTTCTTT.

The genes are TRBV9 and TRBJ2-2; maybe TRBD2 (5 bases). Trimming took off 10 bases at V and 1 base at J, with 11 bases between the two ends. The CDR3 loop spans 13 amino acids. From germline, CDR1 is SGDLS and CDR2 YYNGEE. This chain's CDR3 is CAGSSRNTGELFF. The CDR3 DNA reads as TGTGCCGGGAGTAGCCGGAACACCGGGGAGCTGTTTTTT.

This chain connects TRBV7-3 to TRBJ2-2; no clear D gene. Germline CDR1 is SGHTA and CDR2 is FQGTGA. V shed 2 bases and J shed 7 bases, with 8 bases lying between them. CDR3 length: 13 amino acids. CDR3 residues: CASSLAGYGELFF. For the CDR3, the DNA is TGTGCCAGCAGCTTAGCCGGGTACGGGGAGCTGTTTTTT.

V gene TRBV13 combines with J gene TRBJ2-7, with D possibly being TRBD1 or TRBD2 (5 bases each). V gave up 4 bases and J gave up 4 bases, with 5 bases separating them. Germline V gene lookup returns CDR1 PRHDT and CDR2 FYEKMQ (reference sequence). The CDR3 is 11 residues long. CDR3 nucleotides: TGTGCCAGCAGCTGGGGGTACGAGCAGTACTTC. Its protein product is CASSWGYEQYF. The variable domain in full, completed from reference TRBV13 and TRBJ2-7, reads AAGVIQSPRHLIKEKRETATLKCYPIPRHDTVYWYQQGPGQDPQFLISFYEKMQSDKGSIPDRFSAQQFSDYHSELNMSSLELGDSALYFCASSWGYEQYFGPGTRLTVT.

This clone was seen only once. This chain connects TRBV28 to TRBJ1-4, with 7 bases that match TRBD1. Germline trimming cut 8 bases from V and 8 bases from J; bases unmatched to any gene: 8. Per germline, CDR1 MDHEN and CDR2 SYDVKM. The CDR3 consists of 13 residues. The CDR3 spells CASLTGVGEKLFF. DNA of the CDR3: TGTGCCAGCCTCACAGGGGTGGGGGAAAAACTGTTTTTT.

The chain couples TRBV2 to TRBJ2-5; the D call may be TRBD1 or TRBD2 (5 bases each). Germline CDR1 and CDR2: SNHLY and FYNNEI. Trimming pared 3 bases from V and 6 bases from J, leaving 17 bases between. The CDR3 contains 15 residues. The CDR3 DNA reads TGTGCCAGCAGTGAGTCTAGCAGGGTGGTAAAGACCCAGTACTTC. This sequence encodes CASSESSRVVKTQYF. Looking up the rest from reference TRBV2 and TRBJ2-5 gives the full variable domain: EPEVTQTPSHQVTQMGQEVILRCVPISNHLYFYWYRQILGQKVEFLVSFYNNEISEKSEIFDDQFSVERPDGSNFTLKIRSTKLEDSAMYFCASSESSRVVKTQYFGPGTRLLVL.

The J gene is TRBJ1-1, the V gene TRBV29-1; no definite D call. This CDR3 comprises 11 residues. V shed 2 bases and J shed 1 base, with 2 bases lying between them. Germline lookup yields CDR1 SQVTM and CDR2 ANQGSEA. In DNA form, the CDR3 reads TGCAGCGTTGAAAGGAACACTGAAGCTTTCTTT. The encoded protein is CSVERNTEAFF.

This chain uses TRBV7-2 with TRBJ2-5; D may be TRBD1 (6 bases). The J call may be mistaken, given a closer DNA end match to TRBJ2-7. Germline lookup yields CDR1 SGHTA and CDR2 FQGNSA. CDR3 length: 13 amino acids. For the CDR3, the DNA is TGTGCCAGCACCCCGGACAGTACCTACGAGCAGTACTTC. As protein: CASTPDSTYEQYF.

V usage is TRBV5-5 and J usage is TRBJ2-1; tentative D call: TRBD1 (5 bases). The germline V gene encodes CDR1 SGHKS and CDR2 YYEKEE (reference sequence). The CDR3 is 15 residues long. V was pared by 0 bases and J by 6 bases, with 13 bases between. The CDR3 region has the DNA TGTGCCAGCAGCTTGGAGGGGCGAGGTCGCAATGAGCAGTTCTTC. Translation gives CASSLEGRGRNEQFF.

The gene calls are TRBV2 and TRBJ1-3; possibly TRBD1 for D (5 bases). CDR3 length: 13 residues. The ends were cut back, 6 bases at V and 2 bases at J, with 8 bases in the middle. Per the germline V gene, CDR1 is SNHLY and CDR2 is FYNNEI. The CDR3 DNA reads as TGTGCCAGCAGATCGACAGCTGGAAACACCATATATTTT. Its translation: CASRSTAGNTIYF.

This clone was found once. The chain links TRBV7-6 to TRBJ2-1; a possible D gene is TRBD1 (5 bases). V was clipped by 4 bases and J by 10 bases, with 14 bases between them. Germline-derived CDR1 and CDR2 are SGHVS and FNYEAQ. The CDR3 is 13 residues long. The CDR3 nucleotides are TGTGCCAGCAGCTCTACCTCAGGGTACGAGCAGTTCTTC. Amino acids: CASSSTSGYEQFF.